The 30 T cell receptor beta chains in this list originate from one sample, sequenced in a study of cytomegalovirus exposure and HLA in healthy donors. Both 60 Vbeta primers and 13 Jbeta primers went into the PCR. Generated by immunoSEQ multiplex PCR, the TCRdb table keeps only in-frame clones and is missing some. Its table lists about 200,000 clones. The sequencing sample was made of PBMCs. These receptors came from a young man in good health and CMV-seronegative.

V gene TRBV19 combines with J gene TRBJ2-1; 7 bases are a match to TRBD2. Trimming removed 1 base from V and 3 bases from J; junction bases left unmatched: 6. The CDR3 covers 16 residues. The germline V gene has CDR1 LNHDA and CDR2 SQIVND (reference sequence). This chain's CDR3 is CASSIVLATDYNEQFF. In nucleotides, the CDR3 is TGTGCCAGTAGTATAGTACTAGCGACGGACTACAATGAGCAGTTCTTC.

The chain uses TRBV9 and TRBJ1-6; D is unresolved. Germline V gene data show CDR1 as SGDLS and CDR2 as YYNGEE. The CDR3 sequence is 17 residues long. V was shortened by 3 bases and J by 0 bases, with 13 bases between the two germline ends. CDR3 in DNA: TGTGCCAGCAGCGCGCCCCCGGGAAGCTCCTATAATTCACCCCTCCACTTT. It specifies CASSAPPGSSYNSPLHF.

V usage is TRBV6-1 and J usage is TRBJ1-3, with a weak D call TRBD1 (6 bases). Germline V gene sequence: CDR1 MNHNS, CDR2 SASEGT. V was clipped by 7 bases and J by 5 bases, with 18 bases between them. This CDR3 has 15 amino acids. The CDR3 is CASTPLGHQRNTIYF. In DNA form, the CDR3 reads TGTGCCAGCACCCCTTTGGGACACCAAAGAAACACCATATATTTT.

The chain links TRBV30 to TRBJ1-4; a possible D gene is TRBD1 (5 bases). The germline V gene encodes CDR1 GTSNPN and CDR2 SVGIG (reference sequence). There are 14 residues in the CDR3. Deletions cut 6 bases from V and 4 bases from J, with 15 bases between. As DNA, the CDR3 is TGTGCCTGCCCTCCGGGGGTGGGTAATGAAAAACTGTTTTTT. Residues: CACPPGVGNEKLFF.

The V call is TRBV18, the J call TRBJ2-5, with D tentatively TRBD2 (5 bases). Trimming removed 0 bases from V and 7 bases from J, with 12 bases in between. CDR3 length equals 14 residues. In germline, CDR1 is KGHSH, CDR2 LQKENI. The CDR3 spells CASSPPMGGGTQYF. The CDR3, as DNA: TGTGCCAGCTCACCACCGATGGGTGGAGGGACCCAGTACTTC.

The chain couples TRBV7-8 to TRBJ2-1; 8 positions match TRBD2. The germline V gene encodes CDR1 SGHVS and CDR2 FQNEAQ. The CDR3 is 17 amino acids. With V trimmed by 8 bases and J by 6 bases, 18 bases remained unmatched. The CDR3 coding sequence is TGTGCCAGCTTTACCAGCGGGAGCTCGGAAGATATCAATGAGCAGTTCTTC. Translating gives CASFTSGSSEDINEQFF. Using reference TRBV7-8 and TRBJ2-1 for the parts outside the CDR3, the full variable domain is GAGVSQSPRYKVAKRGQDVALRCDPISGHVSLFWYQQALGQGPEFLTYFQNEAQLDKSGLPSDRFFAERPEGSVSTLKIQRTQQEDSAVYLCASFTSGSSEDINEQFFGPGTRLTVL.

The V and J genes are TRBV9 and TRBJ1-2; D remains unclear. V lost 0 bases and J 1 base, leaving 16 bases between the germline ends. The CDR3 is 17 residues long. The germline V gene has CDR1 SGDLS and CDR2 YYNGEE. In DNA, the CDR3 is TGTGCCAGCAGCGTAGCTACAGAGAGTGATTTTAACTATGGCTACACCTTC. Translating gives CASSVATESDFNYGYTF. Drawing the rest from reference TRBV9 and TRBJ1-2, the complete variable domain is DSGVTQTPKHLITATGQRVTLRCSPRSGDLSVYWYQQSLDQGLQFLIQYYNGEERAKGNILERFSAQQFPDLHSELNLSSLELGDSALYFCASSVATESDFNYGYTFGSGTRLTVV.

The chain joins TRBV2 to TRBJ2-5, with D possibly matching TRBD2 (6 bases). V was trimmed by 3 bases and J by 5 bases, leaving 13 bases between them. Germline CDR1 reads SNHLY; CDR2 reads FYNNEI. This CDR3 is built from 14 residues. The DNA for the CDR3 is TGTGCCAGCAGTGAGCGGGACCCCGGTGAGACCCAGTACTTC. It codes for CASSERDPGETQYF.

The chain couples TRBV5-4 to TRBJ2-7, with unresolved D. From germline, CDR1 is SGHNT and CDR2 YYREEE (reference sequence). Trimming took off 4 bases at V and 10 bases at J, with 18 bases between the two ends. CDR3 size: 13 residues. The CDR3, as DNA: TGTGCCAGCAGCCTCCCCGAAGTCGGGTACCAGTACTTC. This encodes CASSLPEVGYQYF. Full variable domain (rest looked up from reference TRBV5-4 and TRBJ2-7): ETGVTQSPTHLIKTRGQQVTLRCSSQSGHNTVSWYQQALGQGPQFIFQYYREEENGRGNFPPRFSGLQFPNYSSELNVNALELDDSALYLCASSLPEVGYQYFGPGTRLTVT.

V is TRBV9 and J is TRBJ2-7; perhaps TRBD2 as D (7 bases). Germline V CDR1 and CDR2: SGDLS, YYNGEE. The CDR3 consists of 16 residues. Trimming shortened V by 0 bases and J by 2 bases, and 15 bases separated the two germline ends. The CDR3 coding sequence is TGTGCCAGCAGCGTAGCTGGGGGGGCGTCCCCCTACGAGCAGTACTTC. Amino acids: CASSVAGGASPYEQYF.

Here the CDR3 reads CASAPGTHVYYEQYF. The CDR3 DNA is TGTGCCAGCGCGCCCGGGACTCACGTCTACTACGAGCAGTACTTC. The chain recombines TRBV27 with TRBJ2-7; TRBD2 might be the D (6 bases). Germline V gene lookup returns CDR1 MNHEY and CDR2 SMNVEV (reference sequence). The ends were cut back, 8 bases at V and 3 bases at J, with 20 bases in the middle. CDR3 length: 15 residues.

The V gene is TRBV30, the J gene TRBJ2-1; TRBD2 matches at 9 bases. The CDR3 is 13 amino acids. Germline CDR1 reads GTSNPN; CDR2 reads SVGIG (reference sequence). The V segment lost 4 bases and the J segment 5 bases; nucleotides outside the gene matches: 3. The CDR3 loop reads CAWTSGAHNEQFF. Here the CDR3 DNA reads TGTGCCTGGACTAGCGGGGCCCACAATGAGCAGTTCTTC.

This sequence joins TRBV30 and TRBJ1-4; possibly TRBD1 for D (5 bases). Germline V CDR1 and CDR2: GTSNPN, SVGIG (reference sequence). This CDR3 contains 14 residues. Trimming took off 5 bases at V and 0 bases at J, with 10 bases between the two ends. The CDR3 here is CAWATGTTNEKLFF. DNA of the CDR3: TGTGCCTGGGCTACAGGTACAACTAATGAAAAACTGTTTTTT.

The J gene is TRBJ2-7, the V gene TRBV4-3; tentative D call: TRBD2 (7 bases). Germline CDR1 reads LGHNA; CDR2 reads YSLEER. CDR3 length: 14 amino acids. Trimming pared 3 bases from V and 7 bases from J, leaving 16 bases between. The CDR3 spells CASSQGGRGGEQYF. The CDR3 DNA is TGCGCCAGCAGCCAGGGAGGGAGAGGGGGGGAGCAGTACTTC.

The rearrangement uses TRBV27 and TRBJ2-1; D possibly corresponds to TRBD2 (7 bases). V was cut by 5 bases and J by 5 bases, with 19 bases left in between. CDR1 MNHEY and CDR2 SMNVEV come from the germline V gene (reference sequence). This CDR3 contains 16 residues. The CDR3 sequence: CASSGTGGGRDNEQFF. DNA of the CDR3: TGTGCCAGCAGTGGAACTGGGGGGGGGCGCGACAATGAGCAGTTCTTC.

Written as DNA, the CDR3 is TGCGCCAGCAGTCATCGAGGACAGGGCGTAAACTATGGCTACACCTTC. This codes for CASSHRGQGVNYGYTF. The chain carries TRBV23-1 and TRBJ1-2; TRBD1 aligns across 8 bases. TRBV23-1 is an ORF; its function is uncertain. J gave up 2 bases and V 3 bases, and 8 bases lay outside the gene matches. This CDR3 has 16 residues.

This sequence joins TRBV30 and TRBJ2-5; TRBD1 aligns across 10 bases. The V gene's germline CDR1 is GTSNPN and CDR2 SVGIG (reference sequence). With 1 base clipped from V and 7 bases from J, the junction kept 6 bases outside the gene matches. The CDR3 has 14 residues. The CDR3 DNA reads TGTGCCTGGAGTGCAGACAGGGGGCGGGGGACCCAGTACTTC. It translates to CAWSADRGRGTQYF.

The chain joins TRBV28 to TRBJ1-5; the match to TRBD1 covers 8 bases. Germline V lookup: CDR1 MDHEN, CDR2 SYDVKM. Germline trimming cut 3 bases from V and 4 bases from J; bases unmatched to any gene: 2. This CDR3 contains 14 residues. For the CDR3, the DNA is TGTGCCAGCAGTTTTGGACAGGGAAATCAGCCCCAGCATTTT. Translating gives CASSFGQGNQPQHF.

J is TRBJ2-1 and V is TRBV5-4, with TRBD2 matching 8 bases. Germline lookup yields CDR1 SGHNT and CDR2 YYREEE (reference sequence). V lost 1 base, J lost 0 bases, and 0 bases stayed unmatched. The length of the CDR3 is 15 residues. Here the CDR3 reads CASSLTSGSYNEQFF. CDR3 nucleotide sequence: TGTGCCAGCAGCTTGACTAGCGGCTCCTACAATGAGCAGTTCTTC.

CDR3 sequence: CASSSGGRQRGYTF. In DNA form, the CDR3 reads TGTGCCAGCAGTTCAGGGGGGCGCCAACGTGGCTACACCTTC. This chain joins TRBV27 and TRBJ1-2, with TRBD1 matching over 7 bases. The CDR3 runs to 14 residues. Unmatched junction bases numbered 9, after V lost 4 bases and J lost 7 bases. Germline V gene sequence: CDR1 MNHEY, CDR2 SMNVEV (reference sequence).

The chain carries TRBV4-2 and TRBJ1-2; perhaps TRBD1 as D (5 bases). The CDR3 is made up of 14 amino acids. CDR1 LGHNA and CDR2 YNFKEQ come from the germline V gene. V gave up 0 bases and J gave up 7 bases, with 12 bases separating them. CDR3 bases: TGTGCCAGCAGCCAAGACGTCAGGGAAGGTGGCTACACCTTC. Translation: CASSQDVREGGYTF.

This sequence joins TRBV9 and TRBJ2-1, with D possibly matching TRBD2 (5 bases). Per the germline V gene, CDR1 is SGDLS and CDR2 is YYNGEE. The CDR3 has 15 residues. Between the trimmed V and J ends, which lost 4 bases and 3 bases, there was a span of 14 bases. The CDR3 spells CASSPWEWIYNEQFF. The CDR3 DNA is TGTGCCAGCAGCCCCTGGGAGTGGATCTACAATGAGCAGTTCTTC.

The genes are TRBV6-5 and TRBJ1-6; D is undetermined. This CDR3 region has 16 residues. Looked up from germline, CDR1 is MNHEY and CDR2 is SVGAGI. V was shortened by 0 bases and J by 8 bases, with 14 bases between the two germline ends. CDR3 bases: TGTGCCAGCAGTTACTCGTCAGGACGGGGAGATTCACCCCTCCACTTT. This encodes CASSYSSGRGDSPLHF.

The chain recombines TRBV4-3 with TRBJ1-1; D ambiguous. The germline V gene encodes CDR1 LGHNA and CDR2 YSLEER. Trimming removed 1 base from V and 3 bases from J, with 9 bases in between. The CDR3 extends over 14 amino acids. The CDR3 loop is CASSQGGSYTEAFF. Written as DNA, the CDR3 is TGCGCCAGCAGCCAAGGAGGGTCTTACACTGAAGCTTTCTTT.

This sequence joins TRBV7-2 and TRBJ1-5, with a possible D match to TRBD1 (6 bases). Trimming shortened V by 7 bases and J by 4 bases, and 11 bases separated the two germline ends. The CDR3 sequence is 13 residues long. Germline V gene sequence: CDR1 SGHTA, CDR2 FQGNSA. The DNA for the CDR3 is TGTGCCAGCACCGGACAGATAAATCAGCCCCAGCATTTT. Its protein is CASTGQINQPQHF.

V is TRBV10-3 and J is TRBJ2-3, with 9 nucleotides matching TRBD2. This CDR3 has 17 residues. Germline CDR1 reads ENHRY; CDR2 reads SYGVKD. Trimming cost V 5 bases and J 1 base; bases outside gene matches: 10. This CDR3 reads CAISFLLAGAGTDTQYF. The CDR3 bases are TGTGCCATCAGTTTTCTCTTAGCGGGAGCTGGCACAGATACGCAGTATTTT.

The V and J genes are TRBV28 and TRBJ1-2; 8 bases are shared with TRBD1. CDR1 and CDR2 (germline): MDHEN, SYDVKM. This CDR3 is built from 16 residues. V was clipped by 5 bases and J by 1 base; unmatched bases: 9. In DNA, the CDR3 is TGTGCCAGCAGTGTACTATGGGACAGGAGTAACTATGGCTACACCTTC. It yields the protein CASSVLWDRSNYGYTF.

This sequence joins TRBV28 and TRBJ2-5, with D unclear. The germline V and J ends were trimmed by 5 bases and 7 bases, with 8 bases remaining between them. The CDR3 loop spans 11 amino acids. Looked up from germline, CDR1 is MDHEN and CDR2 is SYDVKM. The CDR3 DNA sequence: TGTGCCAGCAGTATTGCAGGGACCCAGTACTTC. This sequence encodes CASSIAGTQYF.

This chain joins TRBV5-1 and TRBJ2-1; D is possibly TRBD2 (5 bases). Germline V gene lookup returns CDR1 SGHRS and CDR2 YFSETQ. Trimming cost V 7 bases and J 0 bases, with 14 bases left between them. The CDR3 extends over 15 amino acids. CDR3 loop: CASRSERTSYNEQFF. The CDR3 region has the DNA TGCGCCAGCCGTTCGGAGCGGACCTCCTACAATGAGCAGTTCTTC.

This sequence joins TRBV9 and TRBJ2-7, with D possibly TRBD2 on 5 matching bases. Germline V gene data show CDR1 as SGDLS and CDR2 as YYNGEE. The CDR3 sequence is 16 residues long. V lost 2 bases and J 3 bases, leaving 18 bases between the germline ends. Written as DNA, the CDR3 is TGTGCCAGCAGCGTGGACCTCGGGGATAGCTTCTACGAGCAGTACTTC. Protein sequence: CASSVDLGDSFYEQYF.